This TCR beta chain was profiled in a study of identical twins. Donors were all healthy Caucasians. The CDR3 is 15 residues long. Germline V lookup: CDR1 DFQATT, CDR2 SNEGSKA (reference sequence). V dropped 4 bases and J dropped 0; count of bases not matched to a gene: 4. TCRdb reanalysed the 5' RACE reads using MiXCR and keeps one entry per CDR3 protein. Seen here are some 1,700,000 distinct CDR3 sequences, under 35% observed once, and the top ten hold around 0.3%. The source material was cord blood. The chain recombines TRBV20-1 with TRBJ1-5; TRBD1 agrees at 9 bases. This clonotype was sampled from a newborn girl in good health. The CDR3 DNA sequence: TGCAGTGCTACCGGGACAGGGATTAGCAATCAGCCCCAGCATTTT. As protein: CSATGTGISNQPQHF.